Listed below are T cell receptor beta chains from one sample, sequenced in a study of PD-1 blockade in classical Hodgkin lymphoma. Libraries were prepared by immunoSEQ multiplex PCR; TCRdb keeps only in-frame clonotypes and omits some of them. The table records roughly 41,000 clones, almost 90% of them present only once. The sample was peripheral blood mononuclear cells (PBMCs), taken before the second cycle of nivolumab. The receptors were gathered from a human donor with classical Hodgkin lymphoma. Both conserved end residues are part of each CDR3. The D gene is left open where the match is weak. The size of a clone is reported for some rows only, either as once, few or many, or as a class for expanded clones.

j_call,clone_size,d_call,v_call,cdr3_aa,cdr3_nt
TRBJ1-2,NA,NA,TRBV7-9,CASSLYPPLPNYGYTF,TGTGCCAGCAGCTTATACCCTCCACTACCCAACTATGGCTACACCTTC
TRBJ1-4,NA,TRBD1,TRBV9,CASSGSGQLNEKLFF,TGTGCCAGCAGTGGATCGGGACAGTTAAATGAAAAACTGTTTTTT
TRBJ2-6,NA,NA,TRBV4-2,CASSTAHSGANVLTF,TGTGCCAGCAGCACAGCGCACTCTGGGGCCAACGTCCTGACTTTC
TRBJ2-1,NA,NA,TRBV2,CASSLTSSHEQFF,TGTGCCAGCAGTCTAACTAGCTCCCATGAGCAGTTCTTC
TRBJ2-5,NA,NA,TRBV6-5,CASSYSSGRETQYF,TGTGCCAGCAGTTACTCCTCAGGGAGAGAGACCCAGTACTTC
TRBJ2-7,NA,NA,TRBV6-1,CASSETYEQYF,TGTGCCAGCAGTGAGACCTACGAGCAGTACTTC
TRBJ2-7,NA,TRBD2,TRBV2,CASSAAGGPYEQYF,TGTGCCAGCAGCGCCGCGGGAGGGCCCTACGAGCAGTACTTC
TRBJ2-7,NA,NA,TRBV12-2,CASRSQFEQYF,TGTGCAAGTCGCTCACAATTCGAGCAGTACTTC
TRBJ2-5,NA,NA,TRBV27,CASSLSPQTGTRKQETQYF,TGTGCCAGCAGTTTATCGCCCCAGACAGGGACTCGAAAGCAAGAGACCCAGTACTTC
TRBJ1-2,few,NA,TRBV19,CASSTYDINYGYTF,TGTGCCAGTAGTACTTATGACATTAACTATGGCTACACCTTC